The subject of this entry is one T cell receptor beta chain. Per the original data handling: Amplification with reference gene primers provided the estimates of nucleated cell counts. Produced via immunoSEQ multiplex PCR; TCRdb's table is partial and in-frame only. The DNA was the basis for D and trimming; V, J and clone size are from that table. The sample lists 200,000 to 250,000 clones; 80% to 90% were seen once. The data are from a study of blood T cell repertoires in COVID-19. Study context: Donors in the United States, Italy and Spain gave samples during acute or convalescent COVID-19. T cells, B-cell-depleted T cells, or PBMCs supplied cDNA or gDNA.

Between the trimmed V and J ends, which lost 2 bases and 7 bases, there was a span of 11 bases. The CDR3 sequence is 13 residues long. Per germline, CDR1 SEHNR and CDR2 FQNEAQ (reference sequence). The chain uses TRBV7-9 and TRBJ1-2; D possibly corresponds to TRBD1 (5 bases). Sequences were obtained from peripheral blood. The clonotype was recovered from a man in his forties or fifties with acute or convalescent COVID-19. DNA of the CDR3: TGTGCCAGCAGCTTAACGGCAGGGCTTGGCTACACCTTC. Translating gives CASSLTAGLGYTF.